Following are 22 T cell receptor beta chains from one sample sequenced in a study of T cell responses to AZD1222 COVID-19 vaccine. Clones were sequenced by immunoSEQ multiplex PCR, and TCRdb holds only the in-frame ones, with some missing. The table includes fewer than 150,000 clones, around 87% detected once. The specimen was peripheral blood, collected on day 0 of AZD1222 vaccination. These TCRs come from an adult in good health.

The chain employs TRBV11-1 and TRBJ1-2, with D possibly matching TRBD1 (5 bases). Trimming took 5 bases from V and 2 from J, leaving 15 bases between them. CDR1 is SGHAT and CDR2 is FQDESV in the germline V gene (reference sequence). CDR3 length: 15 residues. The CDR3 sequence: CASSPRWRGNYGYTF. As DNA, the CDR3 is TGTGCCAGCAGCCCCCGGTGGAGGGGAAACTATGGCTACACCTTC.

The rearrangement joins TRBV5-1 to TRBJ2-3, with 7 bases aligning to TRBD2. CDR1 is SGHRS and CDR2 is YFSETQ in the germline V gene. The length of the CDR3 is 14 residues. The junction had 9 bases not matched to a gene; V was cut back by 5 bases and J by 6 bases. The CDR3 nucleotides are TGCGCCAGCAGGCCCGAAGCGGGGTGGGATACGCAGTATTTT. It codes for CASRPEAGWDTQYF.

V gene TRBV2 combines with J gene TRBJ1-4; no definite D call. Germline V gene data show CDR1 as SNHLY and CDR2 as FYNNEI. The CDR3 sequence is 11 residues long. Trimming took 1 base from V and 14 from J, leaving 8 bases between them. This CDR3 is CASSEGQPLFF. DNA for the CDR3: TGTGCCAGCAGTGAAGGGCAGCCGCTGTTTTTT.

The chain combines TRBV24-1 with TRBJ2-3; TRBD2 might be the D (7 bases). Germline V gene lookup returns CDR1 KGHDR and CDR2 SFDVKD. The V and J ends lost 1 base and 7 bases respectively, with 14 bases between them. The CDR3 runs 15 residues. The CDR3 bases are TGTGCCACCAGTGATTTTGAGGGGGGGCTATATACGCAGTATTTT. It yields the protein CATSDFEGGLYTQYF.

The chain carries TRBV9 and TRBJ1-6; D gene unclear. The V gene lost 4 bases and the J gene lost 1 base, with 12 bases spanning the gap. CDR1 is SGDLS, CDR2 YYNGEE, per germline. This CDR3 region has 16 residues. As DNA, the CDR3 is TGTGCCAGCAGCCCGACCCCCGGTTCCTATAATTCACCCCTCCACTTT. This codes for CASSPTPGSYNSPLHF.

The genes are TRBV4-1 and TRBJ2-7; 7 nucleotides match TRBD1. The V gene's germline CDR1 is MGHRA and CDR2 YSYEKL. V gave up 0 bases and J gave up 2 bases; unmatched junction bases: 7. The length of the CDR3 is 16 residues. The CDR3 loop is CASSQEVRGNPYEQYF. CDR3 bases: TGCGCCAGCAGCCAAGAAGTCAGGGGGAACCCCTACGAGCAGTACTTC.

V usage is TRBV5-1 and J usage is TRBJ2-2; possibly TRBD2 for D (6 bases). The germline V and J ends were trimmed by 4 bases and 7 bases, with 11 bases remaining between them. The CDR3 is 13 amino acids. The germline V gene has CDR1 SGHRS and CDR2 YFSETQ. The CDR3 DNA reads as TGCGCCAGCAGCCCCAGGGAGGACGGGGAGCTGTTTTTT. This encodes CASSPREDGELFF.

This sequence joins TRBV27 and TRBJ2-1; D ambiguous. The V gene's germline CDR1 is MNHEY and CDR2 SMNVEV (reference sequence). With 3 bases removed from V and 0 bases from J, the gap between germline ends came to 3 bases. The length of the CDR3 is 13 residues. The chain's CDR3 is CASSFSSYNEQFF. CDR3 coding DNA: TGTGCCAGCAGTTTTAGCTCCTACAATGAGCAGTTCTTC.

The chain joins TRBV6-6 to TRBJ1-2; TRBD1 might be the D (5 bases). Germline CDR1 and CDR2: MNHNY and SVGAGI (reference sequence). The CDR3 covers 16 residues. Deletions cut 4 bases from V and 1 base from J, with 16 bases between. The CDR3 sequence is CASSLGGPQLNYGYTF. The CDR3 DNA follows: TGTGCCAGCAGTTTGGGGGGACCCCAACTTAACTATGGCTACACCTTC.

The rearrangement uses TRBV18 and TRBJ1-1, with D unclear. The CDR3 contains 16 residues. The V end was cut by 3 bases, the J end by 0 bases, with 14 bases between. The germline V gene has CDR1 KGHSH and CDR2 LQKENI. CDR3 nucleotides: TGTGCCAGCTCACCCCCGGGCAGTTTAATGAACACTGAAGCTTTCTTT. This codes for CASSPPGSLMNTEAFF. The full variable domain, completed using reference TRBV18 and TRBJ1-1, is NAGVMQNPRHLVRRRGQEARLRCSPMKGHSHVYWYRQLPEEGLKFMVYLQKENIIDESGMPKERFSAEFPKEGPSILRIQQVVRGDSAAYFCASSPPGSLMNTEAFFGQGTRLTVV.

The rearrangement uses TRBV10-2 and TRBJ2-7; the match to TRBD2 covers 7 bases. The CDR3 covers 15 residues. The J segment lost 0 bases and the V segment lost 8 bases, leaving 10 bases of the junction unmatched. Germline V lookup: CDR1 WSHSY, CDR2 SAAADI. The CDR3 region is CASRGGGGSSYEQYF. The CDR3 DNA reads as TGCGCCAGCCGCGGTGGGGGGGGGAGCTCCTACGAGCAGTACTTC.

The chain carries TRBV29-1 and TRBJ2-5; 11 bases map to TRBD2. This CDR3 contains 14 residues. The ends lost 7 bases at V and 2 bases at J; junction bases unmatched: 6. Germline values: CDR1 SQVTM, CDR2 ANQGSEA. The CDR3 nucleotides read TGCAGCGGCGGACTAGCGGGCCTTCAAGAGACCCAGTACTTC. It codes for CSGGLAGLQETQYF. Drawing the rest from reference TRBV29-1 and TRBJ2-5, the complete variable domain is SAVISQKPSRDICQRGTSLTIQCQVDSQVTMMFWYRQQPGQSLTLIATANQGSEATYESGFVIDKFPISRPNLTFSTLTVSNMSPEDSSIYLCSGGLAGLQETQYFGPGTRLLVL.

The rearrangement joins TRBV18 to TRBJ2-1, with TRBD2 matching 8 bases. This CDR3 is 13 amino acids long. With V trimmed by 6 bases and J by 6 bases, 4 bases remained unmatched. Germline CDR1 KGHSH, CDR2 LQKENI. The CDR3 sequence: CASSGLAGNEQFF. Written as DNA, the CDR3 is TGTGCCAGCTCCGGGCTAGCGGGCAATGAGCAGTTCTTC.

V usage is TRBV6-1 and J usage is TRBJ1-2; D is possibly TRBD1 (5 bases). V was cut by 3 bases and J by 1 base, with 18 bases left in between. CDR3 length: 17 residues. Per the germline V gene, CDR1 is MNHNS and CDR2 is SASEGT. In nucleotides, the CDR3 is TGTGCCAGCAGTGAGGGACGGTCCTTGCGACTTAACTATGGCTACACCTTC. It is translated as CASSEGRSLRLNYGYTF.

V gene TRBV7-9 combines with J gene TRBJ1-1; D gene uncertain. V was trimmed by 4 bases and J by 0 bases, leaving 9 bases between them. CDR1 is SEHNR and CDR2 is FQNEAQ in the germline V gene (reference sequence). This CDR3 is built from 14 residues. DNA for the CDR3: TGTGCCAGCAGCTCAGGACTGATGAACACTGAAGCTTTCTTT. Protein product: CASSSGLMNTEAFF.

The chain employs TRBV30 and TRBJ1-2, with D tentatively TRBD1 (5 bases). V was pared by 2 bases and J by 8 bases, with 21 bases between. Germline CDR1 GTSNPN, CDR2 SVGIG (reference sequence). The CDR3 totals 15 residues. The CDR3 DNA follows: TGTGCCTGGAGTCCAAGAGGGGAAGTTCTTCGAGGCTACACCTTC. Encoded protein: CAWSPRGEVLRGYTF.

The chain uses TRBV27 and TRBJ2-7, with TRBD1 matching over 8 bases. V was pared by 7 bases and J by 2 bases, with 10 bases of the junction left unmatched. This CDR3 spans 15 amino acids. The germline gives CDR1 MNHEY, CDR2 SMNVEV (reference sequence). The CDR3 nucleotides are TGTGCCAGCACCCCGGTCGGACAGGGAGCCTACGAGCAGTACTTC. Residues: CASTPVGQGAYEQYF.

This chain links TRBV5-5 with TRBJ1-1; no clear D. Germline V CDR1 and CDR2: SGHKS, YYEKEE (reference sequence). The V and J ends lost 4 bases and 3 bases respectively, with 13 bases between them. CDR3 size: 14 residues. For the CDR3, the DNA is TGTGCCAGCAGCCAGGTGATATGGTACACTGAAGCTTTCTTT. Translated, it gives CASSQVIWYTEAFF.

This sequence joins TRBV5-6 and TRBJ2-1, with a weak D call TRBD1 (6 bases). Trimming took off 1 base at V and 0 bases at J, with 8 bases between the two ends. Germline V CDR1 and CDR2: SGHDT, YYEEEE. This CDR3 contains 15 residues. The CDR3: CASSLLGGSYNEQFF. The CDR3 DNA sequence: TGTGCCAGCAGCTTGTTAGGGGGCTCCTACAATGAGCAGTTCTTC.

This clone occurred once. The chain has TRBV11-2 and TRBJ2-5; TRBD1 is a possible D gene (6 bases). The CDR3 runs 14 residues. Germline CDR1 and CDR2: SGHAT and FQNNGV. V lost 4 bases to trimming and J lost 4 bases, with 13 bases between them. The CDR3 bases are TGTGCCAGCAGCTCAGGGGTCAGGGGAGAGACCCAGTACTTC. Its protein product is CASSSGVRGETQYF.

The chain is built from TRBV5-4 and TRBJ2-1; D not certain. Germline V lookup: CDR1 SGHNT, CDR2 YYREEE (reference sequence). The CDR3 totals 13 residues. The V and J ends lost 4 bases and 9 bases respectively, with 14 bases between them. This chain's CDR3 is CASSQPPGVEQFF. The CDR3 DNA reads as TGTGCCAGCAGCCAGCCTCCGGGCGTTGAGCAGTTCTTC.

The genes are TRBV9 and TRBJ2-5, with D perhaps matching TRBD2 (6 bases). CDR1 is SGDLS, CDR2 YYNGEE, per germline. The CDR3 length is 14 residues. Trimming took off 3 bases at V and 5 bases at J, with 14 bases between the two ends. The CDR3 nucleotides read TGTGCCAGCAGCGGCGGGGAGTTGAGGGAGACCCAGTACTTC. Translating gives CASSGGELRETQYF.